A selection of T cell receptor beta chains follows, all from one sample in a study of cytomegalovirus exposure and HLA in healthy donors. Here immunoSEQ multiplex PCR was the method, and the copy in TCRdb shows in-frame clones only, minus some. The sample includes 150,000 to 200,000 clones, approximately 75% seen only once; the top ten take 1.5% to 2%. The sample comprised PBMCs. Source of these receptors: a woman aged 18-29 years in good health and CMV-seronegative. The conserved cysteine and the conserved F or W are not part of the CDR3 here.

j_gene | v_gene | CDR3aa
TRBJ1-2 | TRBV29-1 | SVEPRGGGAYT
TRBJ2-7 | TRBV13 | ASSSGQPYEQY
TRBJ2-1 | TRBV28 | ASSSSTSGESSYNEQF
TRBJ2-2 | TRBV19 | ASINSGELF
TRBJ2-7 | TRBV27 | ASSSLTGVAYEQY
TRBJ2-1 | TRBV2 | ASHGTGVYNEQF
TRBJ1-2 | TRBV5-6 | ASSLVGQGSRYGYT
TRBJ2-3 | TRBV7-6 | ASTIRPGTSGTDTQY
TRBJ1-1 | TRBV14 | ASSPRDRENTEAF
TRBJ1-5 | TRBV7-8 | ASSTGGQGYNQPQH
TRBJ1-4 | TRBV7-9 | SSSSVPPDKNEKLF
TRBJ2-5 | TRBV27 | ASSLSGQGRRKETQY
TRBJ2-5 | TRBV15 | ATSRPRDFQETQY
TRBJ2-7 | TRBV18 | ASSPYGTASYEQY